The next 31 T cell receptor beta chains were all read from a single sample in a study of spatial heterogeneity in lung cancer. Whole-study results and caveats: Within tumors, counts of expanded alpha and beta TCRs tracked tumor mutation counts.

This sample's time point: sample taken at primary tumor resection. These receptors have no known antigen. TCRdb redid the calling of the 5' RACE reads with MiXCR, one entry per CDR3 protein. The table includes roughly 9,000 distinct CDR3 sequences, less than 6% detected once. The sequencing here drew on lung tumor tissue, taken at surgery. The source is a female donor with early-stage non-small cell lung cancer.

In this sample, this clonotype is medium-sized. The chain combines TRBV27 with TRBJ1-1, with D possibly being TRBD1 (5 bases). This CDR3 is built from 16 residues. Deletions cut 0 bases from V and 0 bases from J, with 11 bases between. Germline V gives CDR1 MNHEY, CDR2 SMNVEV (reference sequence). The CDR3 sequence is CASSLSGAWMNTEAFF. The CDR3, as DNA: TGTGCCAGCAGTTTATCAGGGGCTTGGATGAACACTGAAGCTTTCTTT.

The V call is TRBV20-1, the J call TRBJ2-2; possibly TRBD2 for D (7 bases). Trimming removed 4 bases at V and 3 bases at J, with 18 bases between. The CDR3 loop spans 16 amino acids. The germline gives CDR1 DFQATT, CDR2 SNEGSKA (reference sequence). The CDR3 nucleotides read TGCAGTGCTACTGTATCTCGAGGGGGGGACACCGGGGAGCTGTTTTTT. Translating gives CSATVSRGGDTGELFF.

This clonotype was observed many times. The gene calls are TRBV5-1 and TRBJ2-1; the D gene is possibly TRBD2 (6 bases). Germline V CDR1 and CDR2: SGHRS, YFSETQ. The V end lost 1 base, the J end lost 6 bases, and 11 bases lay between the germline ends. CDR3 length: 14 residues. In DNA, the CDR3 is TGCGCCAGCAGCTTGACGGGAGAAGCCAATGAGCAGTTCTTC. It is translated as CASSLTGEANEQFF. The variable domain in full, with the rest retrieved from reference TRBV5-1 and TRBJ2-1, is KAGVTQTPRYLIKTRGQQVTLSCSPISGHRSVSWYQQTPGQGLQFLFEYFSETQRNKGNFPGRFSGRQFSNSRSEMNVSTLELGDSALYLCASSLTGEANEQFFGPGTRLTVL.

This clonotype has a count of ten or more. The chain links TRBV11-2 to TRBJ2-7, with TRBD2 identical over 8 bases. The ends lost 8 bases at V and 2 bases at J; junction bases unmatched: 5. Germline CDR1 is SGHAT and CDR2 is FQNNGV. This CDR3 is 13 amino acids long. DNA for the CDR3: TGTGCCAGCGGGGCTAGCGGGCCCTACGAGCAGTACTTC. As protein: CASGASGPYEQYF.

This clonotype was counted many times. The rearrangement uses TRBV6-5 and TRBJ1-4, with TRBD1 identical over 8 bases. Germline V gene sequence: CDR1 MNHEY, CDR2 SVGAGI. The junction had 5 bases not matched to a gene; V was cut back by 3 bases and J by 5 bases. The CDR3 has 15 residues. The CDR3 here is CASSYTTGENEKLFF. DNA of the CDR3: TGTGCCAGCAGTTATACGACAGGGGAAAATGAAAAACTGTTTTTT.

Sample share makes this clonotype medium-sized. The V and J genes are TRBV24-1 and TRBJ1-1, with a possible D match to TRBD1 (5 bases). Trimming shortened V by 9 bases and J by 3 bases, and 13 bases separated the two germline ends. CDR1 is KGHDR, CDR2 SFDVKD, per germline. The CDR3 length is 13 residues. The CDR3: CATDGGRDTEAFF. In DNA form, the CDR3 reads TGTGCCACCGACGGGGGGAGGGACACTGAAGCTTTCTTT.

This clonotype has ten or more counts. This rearrangement joins TRBV10-3 to TRBJ1-1; D not resolved. Germline-derived CDR1 and CDR2 are ENHRY and SYGVKD. V dropped 6 bases and J dropped 1 base, with 9 bases sitting between them. The CDR3 runs to 13 residues. CDR3 residues: CAIRETQNTEAFF. The CDR3 nucleotides read TGTGCCATCAGAGAGACCCAGAACACTGAAGCTTTCTTT.

This clonotype is deemed medium-sized. The chain has TRBV28 and TRBJ2-1; TRBD1 is a possible D gene (6 bases). The V gene lost 6 bases and the J gene lost 8 bases, with 17 bases spanning the gap. The CDR3 is 14 residues long. The germline V gene encodes CDR1 MDHEN and CDR2 SYDVKM. The CDR3 DNA reads TGTGCCAGCAGCGCCCGGACAGATAGTGATGAGCAGTTCTTC. Its translation: CASSARTDSDEQFF.

This clonotype was observed at least ten times. V is TRBV3-1 and J is TRBJ1-1; no reliable D call. Trimming took off 0 bases at V and 7 bases at J, with 9 bases between the two ends. CDR3 length equals 13 residues. CDR1 is LGHDT, CDR2 YNNKEL, per germline (reference sequence). The CDR3 DNA is TGTGCCAGCAGCCAAGAAGAAACCCTTGAAGCTTTCTTT. Translated, it gives CASSQEETLEAFF.

This clonotype was observed a handful of times. The rearrangement links TRBV12-3 or TRBV12-4 to TRBJ2-3; 13 nucleotides align to TRBD2. With V trimmed by 5 bases and J by 3 bases, 8 bases remained unmatched. The CDR3 consists of 17 residues. Here the CDR3 DNA reads TGTGCCAGCAGTAAGACGTGGACTAGCGGGAGAACAGATACGCAGTATTTT. It encodes CASSKTWTSGRTDTQYF.

Many counts were recorded for this clonotype. The chain combines TRBV28 with TRBJ2-7; D not certain. The CDR3 runs 10 residues. In germline, CDR1 is MDHEN, CDR2 SYDVKM. V gave up 5 bases and J gave up 4 bases, with 3 bases separating them. The CDR3 spells CASSKYEQYF. The CDR3 coding sequence is TGTGCCAGCAGTAAATACGAGCAGTACTTC.

This clonotype was detected many times. The chain uses TRBV3-1 and TRBJ2-1, with 7 bases identical to TRBD1. Germline lookup yields CDR1 LGHDT and CDR2 YNNKEL (reference sequence). J was trimmed by 0 bases and V by 5 bases; bases with no gene match: 10. The CDR3 contains 17 residues. CDR3 in DNA: TGTGCCAGCAGCTTCCGTGGACAGGCGCGCTCCTACAATGAGCAGTTCTTC. As protein: CASSFRGQARSYNEQFF.

This clonotype has ten or more counts. The genes are TRBV28 and TRBJ2-5; D gene ambiguous. The CDR3 runs 11 residues. Trimming took 10 bases from V and 2 from J, leaving 8 bases between them. The V gene's germline CDR1 is MDHEN and CDR2 SYDVKM. The CDR3 DNA reads TGTGCCACGCTTAATCAAGAGACCCAGTACTTC. Its translation is CATLNQETQYF.

This clonotype was observed many times. The chain carries TRBV30 and TRBJ2-1, with 10 bases that match TRBD2. Germline CDR1 is GTSNPN and CDR2 is SVGIG (reference sequence). J gave up 10 bases and V 2 bases, and 11 bases lay outside the gene matches. The CDR3 loop spans 15 amino acids. CDR3 nucleotide sequence: TGTGCCTGGAGTCGGGGTCTAGCGGGAGTTGAGGAGCAGTTCTTC. Translated, it gives CAWSRGLAGVEEQFF.

The chain joins TRBV6-6 to TRBJ2-1; 8 nucleotides align to TRBD2. The CDR3 is 16 amino acids. Germline CDR1 MNHNY, CDR2 SVGAGI (reference sequence). The V gene end was trimmed by 4 bases and the J gene end by 1 base; junction bases not matched to a gene: 6. Here the CDR3 DNA reads TGTGCCAGCAGTTGGGGACTAGGGGGTTCCTACAATGAGCAGTTCTTC. This translates into CASSWGLGGSYNEQFF.

At least ten counts were recorded for this clonotype. The chain is built from TRBV20-1 and TRBJ2-1; D might be TRBD1 (5 bases). The CDR3 covers 14 residues. Trimming stripped 0 bases from V and 7 bases from J, with 13 bases between. Germline values: CDR1 DFQATT, CDR2 SNEGSKA (reference sequence). The CDR3 is CSARDREVFNEQFF. CDR3 bases: TGCAGTGCTAGAGACAGGGAAGTTTTTAATGAGCAGTTCTTC.

This CDR3 is CASSSRGYPNPYEQYF. CDR3 in DNA: TGTGCCAGCAGCTCACGGGGCTATCCAAACCCCTACGAGCAGTACTTC. The gene calls are TRBV7-2 and TRBJ2-7, with D possibly called TRBD1 or TRBD2 (5 bases each). Between the trimmed V and J ends, which lost 4 bases and 2 bases, there was a span of 18 bases. The length of the CDR3 is 16 residues. The germline V gene encodes CDR1 SGHTA and CDR2 FQGNSA.

This clonotype came up many times. Here the CDR3 DNA reads TGTGCCAGCAGCTTAACAACTCCGGGACTAGCGGGAAGCACAGATACGCAGTATTTT. Translating gives CASSLTTPGLAGSTDTQYF. The chain links TRBV7-9 to TRBJ2-3; TRBD2 aligns across 13 bases. Germline assignment: CDR1 SEHNR and CDR2 FQNEAQ (reference sequence). This CDR3 is built from 19 residues. Trimming took 2 bases from V and 0 from J; bases not matched to a gene: 8.

This clonotype was observed many times. V usage is TRBV10-3 and J usage is TRBJ2-7; maybe TRBD2 (5 bases). This CDR3 is 14 amino acids long. Germline loops: CDR1 ENHRY, CDR2 SYGVKD. Deletions cut 10 bases from V and 4 bases from J, with 20 bases between. This CDR3 is CATLDTGGGYEQYF. The CDR3 region has the DNA TGTGCCACGCTTGACACCGGAGGTGGGTACGAGCAGTACTTC.

Ten or more counts support this clonotype. The CDR3 nucleotides read TGCAGTGCTGAAGGGATAAGCGGCTACACCTTC. This translates into CSAEGISGYTF. The chain joins TRBV20-1 to TRBJ1-2; unclear D gene. The germline V gene encodes CDR1 DFQATT and CDR2 SNEGSKA (reference sequence). Trimming removed 5 bases at V and 8 bases at J, with 12 bases between. The CDR3 is 11 amino acids.

This clonotype has at least ten counts. This chain joins TRBV5-1 and TRBJ1-1; D not certain. Per the germline V gene, CDR1 is SGHRS and CDR2 is YFSETQ. V was clipped by 3 bases and J by 3 bases, with 9 bases between them. The CDR3 consists of 13 residues. The CDR3 loop is CASSSRTYTEAFF. In DNA form, the CDR3 reads TGCGCCAGCAGCTCCAGGACCTACACTGAAGCTTTCTTT.

This clonotype was seen ten or more times. J is TRBJ1-5 and V is TRBV5-4; D is unclear. CDR1 is SGHNT and CDR2 is YYREEE in the germline V gene (reference sequence). V was trimmed by 0 bases and J by 1 base, leaving 5 bases between them. The CDR3 is 14 residues long. CDR3: CASSLGGSNQPQHF. In nucleotides, the CDR3 is TGTGCCAGCAGCTTGGGGGGAAGCAATCAGCCCCAGCATTTT.

The chain couples TRBV7-9 to TRBJ2-6, with 7 bases fitting TRBD1. CDR1 is SEHNR, CDR2 FQNEAQ, per germline (reference sequence). Trimming took 1 base from V and 0 from J; bases not matched to a gene: 3. CDR3 size: 17 residues. The CDR3: CASSLGDRASGANVLTF. As DNA, the CDR3 is TGTGCCAGCAGCTTAGGCGACAGGGCCTCTGGGGCCAACGTCCTGACTTTC. The variable domain in full, completed from reference TRBV7-9 and TRBJ2-6, reads DTGVSQNPRHKITKRGQNVTFRCDPISEHNRLYWYRQTLGQGPEFLTYFQNEAQLEKSRLLSDRFSAERPKGSFSTLEIQRTEQGDSAMYLCASSLGDRASGANVLTFGAGSRLTVL.

This clonotype was picked up many times. V usage is TRBV7-9 and J usage is TRBJ1-2; no clear D gene. Germline CDR1 is SEHNR and CDR2 is FQNEAQ (reference sequence). The germline V and J ends were trimmed by 3 bases and 10 bases, with 3 bases remaining between them. CDR3 length: 9 amino acids. The CDR3 DNA sequence: TGTGCCAGCAGCTTTGCCTACACCTTC. This sequence encodes CASSFAYTF.

This clonotype counts as medium-sized. The chain is built from TRBV5-1 and TRBJ2-3, with 8 bases matching TRBD2. V shed 5 bases, J shed 3 bases, and the junction held 5 bases outside the gene matches. CDR3 length equals 14 residues. CDR1 is SGHRS, CDR2 YFSETQ, per germline. The CDR3 loop reads CASSMAGGTDTQYF. CDR3 sequence (DNA): TGCGCCAGCAGTATGGCGGGAGGAACAGATACGCAGTATTTT.

This clonotype was picked up many times. The chain couples TRBV28 to TRBJ1-2, with a weak D call TRBD1 (5 bases). From germline, CDR1 is MDHEN and CDR2 SYDVKM. V was clipped by 8 bases and J by 8 bases, with 18 bases between them. This CDR3 is built from 13 residues. This CDR3 is CASVDSLDKGYTF. In nucleotides, the CDR3 is TGTGCCAGCGTAGATTCCCTGGACAAGGGCTACACCTTC.

This clonotype has a count of ten or more. The gene calls are TRBV7-9 and TRBJ2-7; TRBD1 matches at 7 bases. Germline-derived CDR1 and CDR2 are SEHNR and FQNEAQ (reference sequence). The CDR3 has 17 residues. V gave up 5 bases and J gave up 0 bases; unmatched junction bases: 13. CDR3 DNA sequence: TGTGCCAGCAGCGGTAGTGGAGGCAGGGGGTCCTCCTACGAGCAGTACTTC. Protein sequence: CASSGSGGRGSSYEQYF.

This clonotype was recorded many times. This chain uses TRBV6-5 with TRBJ2-7; 10 nucleotides line up with TRBD1. Germline V gives CDR1 MNHEY, CDR2 SVGAGI. The CDR3 is made up of 15 amino acids. After removal of 2 bases from V and 3 bases from J, the junction contained 4 bases not matched to a gene. In DNA form, the CDR3 reads TGTGCCAGCAGTTACCCCAGGACAGGGGGCTACGAGCAGTACTTC. Translation gives CASSYPRTGGYEQYF.

The chain uses TRBV30 and TRBJ1-2, with D uncertain. This CDR3 contains 13 residues. Germline V gene data show CDR1 as GTSNPN and CDR2 as SVGIG (reference sequence). Trimming left V 3 bases short and J 6 bases short, with 14 bases between. The CDR3 DNA reads as TGTGCCTGGAGAATGCCCCGACCACATGGCTACACCTTC. This codes for CAWRMPRPHGYTF.

This clonotype was observed a handful of times. This chain joins TRBV6-1 and TRBJ2-5; D gene unclear. The V gene's germline CDR1 is MNHNS and CDR2 SASEGT. V was pared by 3 bases and J by 3 bases, with 8 bases between. There are 13 residues in the CDR3. CDR3 in DNA: TGTGCCAGCAGTGAGGGCACCAAAGAGACCCAGTACTTC. This translates into CASSEGTKETQYF.

This clonotype was detected many times. This chain links TRBV11-2 with TRBJ1-1; 8 nucleotides line up with TRBD1. Trimming removed 0 bases from V and 3 bases from J; junction bases left unmatched: 6. Germline V gene lookup returns CDR1 SGHAT and CDR2 FQNNGV. This CDR3 spans 16 amino acids. The chain's CDR3 is CASSLEAGGFDTEAFF. CDR3 DNA: TGTGCCAGCAGCTTAGAGGCAGGGGGCTTTGACACTGAAGCTTTCTTT.